The 11 T cell receptor beta chains below were found in one sample sequenced in a study of cytomegalovirus exposure and HLA in healthy donors (dated by TCRdb to about 2017). Library preparation used the immunoSEQ multiplex PCR assay. For the multiplex PCR, a mixture combining 60 forward primers for TCR Vbeta segments and 13 reverse primers for TCR Jbeta segments was used. TCRdb retrieved this table from immuneACCESS and kept in-frame rearrangements only. Not all clones are present; in checked studies, unresolved V genes account for under half, and no reason is known for the remainder. This sample has 210,000 or so clones in its table, and approximately 82% of those were observed once. The top ten clones comprise 9.5% to 13% of the sample. The specimen sequenced was PBMCs. These receptors were obtained from a woman aged 50 to 65 in good health and CMV-seropositive.

The rearrangement joins TRBV6-5 to TRBJ2-3, with 7 bases that match TRBD2. Looked up from germline, CDR1 is MNHEY and CDR2 is SVGAGI. The CDR3 totals 15 residues. Germline trimming cut 7 bases from V and 5 bases from J; bases unmatched to any gene: 12. The CDR3, as DNA: TGTGCCAGCATTAATAGCGGGCGGAGGAGAGATACGCAGTATTTT. Translated: CASINSGRRRDTQYF.

The chain couples TRBV18 to TRBJ2-3; D not certain. With 5 bases removed from V and 1 base from J, the gap between germline ends came to 4 bases. Germline values: CDR1 KGHSH, CDR2 LQKENI. The CDR3 has 12 residues. In nucleotides, the CDR3 is TGTGCCAGCTCAACGGGCACAGATACGCAGTATTTT. Translated, it gives CASSTGTDTQYF.

This clone was counted only a few times. This sequence joins TRBV6-1 and TRBJ1-4; D gene ambiguous. This CDR3 spans 13 amino acids. With 3 bases removed from V and 7 bases from J, the gap between germline ends came to 9 bases. Germline V CDR1 and CDR2: MNHNS, SASEGT. In DNA form, the CDR3 reads TGTGCCAGCAGTGACGCCCTAAGTGAAAAACTGTTTTTT. This sequence encodes CASSDALSEKLFF.

This chain links TRBV28 with TRBJ2-1; 10 bases line up with TRBD2. Trimming cost V 8 bases and J 1 base; bases outside gene matches: 17. Germline V gene sequence: CDR1 MDHEN, CDR2 SYDVKM. The length of the CDR3 is 19 residues. Here the CDR3 reads CASSFRYLAGEISYNEQFF. In nucleotides, the CDR3 is TGTGCCAGCTCTTTCCGGTACCTAGCGGGGGAAATTTCCTACAATGAGCAGTTCTTC.

The CDR3 loop reads CASSHIRDTNQPQHF. The CDR3 DNA sequence: TGTGCCAGCAGCCATATCCGGGACACAAATCAGCCCCAGCATTTT. The V and J genes are TRBV4-2 and TRBJ1-5; maybe TRBD1 (6 bases). CDR1 is LGHNA, CDR2 YNFKEQ, per germline. The CDR3 covers 15 residues. V lost 3 bases and J lost 4, with 13 bases in between.

This chain joins TRBV19 and TRBJ1-6; 7 nucleotides align to TRBD1. This CDR3 spans 17 amino acids. After removal of 4 bases from V and 14 bases from J, the junction contained 20 bases not matched to a gene. Germline assignment: CDR1 LNHDA and CDR2 SQIVND (reference sequence). This CDR3 is CASSTGSGQRPSWALHF. As DNA, the CDR3 is TGTGCCAGTAGTACGGGGTCGGGACAGCGTCCTTCCTGGGCCCTCCACTTT.

The rearrangement links TRBV2 to TRBJ1-4; 9 positions agree with TRBD1. V trimming: 6 bases; J trimming: 8 bases; junction bases outside the gene matches: 7. The CDR3 covers 14 residues. CDR1 is SNHLY, CDR2 FYNNEI, per germline. DNA of the CDR3: TGTGCCAGCAGCTTGGACAGGGGAGCGGAAAAACTGTTTTTT. Amino acid sequence: CASSLDRGAEKLFF.

The V and J genes are TRBV7-2 and TRBJ2-2; the match to TRBD2 covers 12 bases. Germline values: CDR1 SGHTA, CDR2 FQGNSA. Trimming removed 5 bases from V and 5 bases from J; junction bases left unmatched: 12. This CDR3 region has 18 residues. The CDR3 DNA sequence: TGTGCCAGCAGCAAAAAACCCAGACTAGCGGGGGAAACCGGGGAGCTGTTTTTT. Its translation: CASSKKPRLAGETGELFF. Full variable domain (outside the CDR3, taken from reference TRBV7-2 and TRBJ2-2): GAGVSQSPSNKVTEKGKDVELRCDPISGHTALYWYRQSLGQGLEFLIYFQGNSAPDKSGLPSDRFSAERTGGSVSTLTIQRTQQEDSAVYLCASSKKPRLAGETGELFFGEGSRLTVL.

CDR3 DNA sequence: TGTGCCAGCAGTGGATGGGCGAGCTCTGGAAACACCATATATTTT. It encodes CASSGWASSGNTIYF. The J gene is TRBJ1-3, the V gene TRBV6-5, with unresolved D. The CDR3 loop spans 15 amino acids. V gave up 5 bases and J gave up 0 bases, with 11 bases separating them. From germline, CDR1 is MNHEY and CDR2 SVGAGI.

The rearrangement uses TRBV4-2 and TRBJ2-2; D is perhaps TRBD1 (5 bases). V lost 1 base to trimming and J lost 5 bases, with 8 bases between them. CDR1 and CDR2 from the germline V gene are LGHNA and YNFKEQ. The CDR3 consists of 14 residues. The CDR3 spells CASSQAGSTGELFF. DNA of the CDR3: TGTGCCAGCAGCCAAGCAGGGTCTACCGGGGAGCTGTTTTTT.

V usage is TRBV7-9 and J usage is TRBJ2-3, with 9 bases lining up with TRBD2. This CDR3 spans 14 amino acids. J lost 3 bases, V lost 5 bases, and 3 bases had no gene match. CDR1 is SEHNR, CDR2 FQNEAQ, per germline (reference sequence). CDR3 protein: CASSPAGGTDTQYF. The CDR3, as DNA: TGTGCCAGCAGCCCGGCGGGGGGGACAGATACGCAGTATTTT.